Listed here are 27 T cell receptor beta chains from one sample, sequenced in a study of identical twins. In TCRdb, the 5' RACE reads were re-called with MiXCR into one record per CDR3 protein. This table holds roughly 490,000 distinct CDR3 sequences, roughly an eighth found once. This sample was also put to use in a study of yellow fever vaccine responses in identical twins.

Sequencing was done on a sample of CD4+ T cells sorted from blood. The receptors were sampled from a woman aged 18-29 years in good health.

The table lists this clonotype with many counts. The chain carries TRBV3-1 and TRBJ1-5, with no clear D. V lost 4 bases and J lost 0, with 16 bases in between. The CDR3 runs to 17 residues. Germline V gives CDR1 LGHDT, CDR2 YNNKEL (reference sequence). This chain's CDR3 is CASSRGRTSNSNQPQHF. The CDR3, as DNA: TGTGCCAGCAGCCGCGGGAGGACGTCTAATAGCAATCAGCCCCAGCATTTT.

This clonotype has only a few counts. CDR3: CASSLAVQSSGANVLTF. The CDR3 nucleotides are TGTGCCAGCAGTTTAGCGGTACAGAGCTCTGGGGCCAACGTCCTGACTTTC. This rearrangement joins TRBV12-3 or TRBV12-4 to TRBJ2-6; no clear D gene. The CDR3 runs 17 residues. V gave up 0 bases and J gave up 0 bases, with 9 bases separating them.

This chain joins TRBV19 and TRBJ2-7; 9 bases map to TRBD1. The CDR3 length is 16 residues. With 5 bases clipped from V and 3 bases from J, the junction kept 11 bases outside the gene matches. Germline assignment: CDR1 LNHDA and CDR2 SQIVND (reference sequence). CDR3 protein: CASSLRQGGTLYEQYF. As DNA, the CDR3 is TGTGCCAGTAGTCTCCGACAGGGGGGGACCCTCTACGAGCAGTACTTC.

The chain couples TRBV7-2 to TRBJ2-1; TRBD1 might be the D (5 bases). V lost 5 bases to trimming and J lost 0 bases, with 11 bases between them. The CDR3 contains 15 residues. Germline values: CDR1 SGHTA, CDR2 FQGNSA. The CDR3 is CASSQDMSSYNEQFF. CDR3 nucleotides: TGTGCCAGCAGCCAGGACATGAGCTCCTACAATGAGCAGTTCTTC. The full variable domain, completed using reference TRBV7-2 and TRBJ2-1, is GAGVSQSPSNKVTEKGKDVELRCDPISGHTALYWYRQSLGQGLEFLIYFQGNSAPDKSGLPSDRFSAERTGGSVSTLTIQRTQQEDSAVYLCASSQDMSSYNEQFFGPGTRLTVL.

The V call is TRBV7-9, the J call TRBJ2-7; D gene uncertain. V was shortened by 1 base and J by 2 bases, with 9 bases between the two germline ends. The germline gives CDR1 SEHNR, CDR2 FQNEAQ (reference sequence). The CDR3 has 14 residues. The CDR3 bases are TGTGCCAGCAGCTTAGATCTCGGAACCTACGAGCAGTACTTC. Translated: CASSLDLGTYEQYF.

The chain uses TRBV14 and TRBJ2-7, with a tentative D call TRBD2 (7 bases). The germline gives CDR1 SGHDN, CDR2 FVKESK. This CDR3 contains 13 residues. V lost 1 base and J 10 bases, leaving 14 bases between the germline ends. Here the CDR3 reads CASSQAGGLNQYF. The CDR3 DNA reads TGTGCCAGCAGCCAAGCGGGGGGCCTTAACCAGTACTTC.

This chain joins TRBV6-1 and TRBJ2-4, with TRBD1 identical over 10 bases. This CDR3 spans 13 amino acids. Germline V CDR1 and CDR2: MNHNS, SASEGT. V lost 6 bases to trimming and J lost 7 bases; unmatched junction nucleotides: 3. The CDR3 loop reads CASRMGQGNIQYF. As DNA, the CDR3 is TGTGCCAGCAGGATGGGACAGGGGAACATTCAGTACTTC.

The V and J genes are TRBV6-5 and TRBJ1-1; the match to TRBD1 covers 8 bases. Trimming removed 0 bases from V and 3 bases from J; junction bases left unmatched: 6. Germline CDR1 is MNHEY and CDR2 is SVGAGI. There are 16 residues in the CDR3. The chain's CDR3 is CASSYSTGTGDTEAFF. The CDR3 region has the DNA TGTGCCAGCAGTTACTCCACCGGGACAGGAGACACTGAAGCTTTCTTT.

CDR3 protein: CASSRGGESSSYEQYF. Here the CDR3 DNA reads TGTGCCAGCTCAAGAGGGGGCGAAAGTAGCTCCTACGAGCAGTACTTC. The chain is built from TRBV18 and TRBJ2-7; 7 positions agree with TRBD1. Trimming cost V 5 bases and J 0 bases; bases outside gene matches: 10. CDR1 is KGHSH and CDR2 is LQKENI in the germline V gene. The CDR3 is 16 residues long.

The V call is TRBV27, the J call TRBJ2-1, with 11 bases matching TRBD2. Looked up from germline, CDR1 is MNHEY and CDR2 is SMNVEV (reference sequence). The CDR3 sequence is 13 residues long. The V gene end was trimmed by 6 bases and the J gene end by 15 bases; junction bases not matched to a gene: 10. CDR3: CASSLTRLAGWFF. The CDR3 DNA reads TGTGCCAGCAGCTTGACGAGACTAGCGGGGTGGTTCTTC.

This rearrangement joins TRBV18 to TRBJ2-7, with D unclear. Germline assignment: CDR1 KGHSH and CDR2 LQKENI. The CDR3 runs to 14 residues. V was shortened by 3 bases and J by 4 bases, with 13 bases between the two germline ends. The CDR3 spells CASSPGSSGYEQYF. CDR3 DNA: TGTGCCAGCTCACCCGGTTCGTCCGGGTACGAGCAGTACTTC.

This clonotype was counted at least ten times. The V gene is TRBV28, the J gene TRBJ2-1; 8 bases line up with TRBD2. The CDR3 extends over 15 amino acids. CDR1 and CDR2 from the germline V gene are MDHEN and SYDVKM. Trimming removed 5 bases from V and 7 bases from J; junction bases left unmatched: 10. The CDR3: CASSTFTGGTNEQFF. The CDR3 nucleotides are TGTGCCAGCAGTACATTTACGGGGGGGACGAATGAGCAGTTCTTC.

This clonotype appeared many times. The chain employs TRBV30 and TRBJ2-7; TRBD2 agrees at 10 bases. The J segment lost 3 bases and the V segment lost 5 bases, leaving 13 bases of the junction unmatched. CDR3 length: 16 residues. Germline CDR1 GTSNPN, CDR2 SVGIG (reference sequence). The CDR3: CAWGGSSGSRYYEQYF. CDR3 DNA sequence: TGTGCCTGGGGTGGATCTAGCGGGAGCCGCTACTACGAGCAGTACTTC.

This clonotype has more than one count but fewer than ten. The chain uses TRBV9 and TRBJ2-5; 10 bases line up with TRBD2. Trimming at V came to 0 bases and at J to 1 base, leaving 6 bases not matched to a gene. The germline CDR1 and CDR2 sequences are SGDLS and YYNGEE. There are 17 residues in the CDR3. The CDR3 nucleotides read TGTGCCAGCAGCGTAGGAGGACTAGCGGTTTTCCAAGAGACCCAGTACTTC. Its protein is CASSVGGLAVFQETQYF.

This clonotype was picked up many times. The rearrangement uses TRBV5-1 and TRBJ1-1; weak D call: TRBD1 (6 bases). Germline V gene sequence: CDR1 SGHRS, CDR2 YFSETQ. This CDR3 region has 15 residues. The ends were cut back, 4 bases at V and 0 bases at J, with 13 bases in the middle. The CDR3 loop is CASSPTGTMNTEAFF. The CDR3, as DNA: TGCGCCAGCAGCCCGACAGGAACCATGAACACTGAAGCTTTCTTT.

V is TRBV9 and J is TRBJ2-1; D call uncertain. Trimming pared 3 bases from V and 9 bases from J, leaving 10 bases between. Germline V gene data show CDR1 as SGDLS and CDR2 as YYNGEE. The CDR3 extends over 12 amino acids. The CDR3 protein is CASSANPGEQFF. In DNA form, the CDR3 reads TGTGCCAGCAGCGCTAACCCCGGTGAGCAGTTCTTC.

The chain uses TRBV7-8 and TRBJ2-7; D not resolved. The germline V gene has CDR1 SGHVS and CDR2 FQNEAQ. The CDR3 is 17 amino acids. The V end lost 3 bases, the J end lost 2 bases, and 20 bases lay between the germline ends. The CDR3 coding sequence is TGTGCCAGCAGCTTCGGCAGCCACCCTTCTAGTCCCTACGAGCAGTACTTC. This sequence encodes CASSFGSHPSSPYEQYF. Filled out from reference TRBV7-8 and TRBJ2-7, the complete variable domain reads GAGVSQSPRYKVAKRGQDVALRCDPISGHVSLFWYQQALGQGPEFLTYFQNEAQLDKSGLPSDRFFAERPEGSVSTLKIQRTQQEDSAVYLCASSFGSHPSSPYEQYFGPGTRLTVT.

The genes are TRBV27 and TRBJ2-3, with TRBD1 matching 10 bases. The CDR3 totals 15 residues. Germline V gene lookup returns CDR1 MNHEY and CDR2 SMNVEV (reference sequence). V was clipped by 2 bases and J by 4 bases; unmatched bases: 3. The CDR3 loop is CASSLRTGGSDTQYF. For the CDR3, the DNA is TGTGCCAGCAGTTTACGGACAGGGGGGTCAGATACGCAGTATTTT.

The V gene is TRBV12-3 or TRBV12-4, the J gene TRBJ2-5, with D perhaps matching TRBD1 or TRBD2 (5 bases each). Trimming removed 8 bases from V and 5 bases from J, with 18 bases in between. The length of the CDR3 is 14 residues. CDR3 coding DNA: TGTGCCAGCCGGACGGACATATCGGGGGAGACCCAGTACTTC. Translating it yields CASRTDISGETQYF.

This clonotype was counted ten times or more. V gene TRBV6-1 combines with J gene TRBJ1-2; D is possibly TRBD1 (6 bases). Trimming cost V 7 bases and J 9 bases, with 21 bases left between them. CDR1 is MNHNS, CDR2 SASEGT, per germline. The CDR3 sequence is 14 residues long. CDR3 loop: CASTLRGTGTRYTF. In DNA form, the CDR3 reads TGTGCCAGCACCTTAAGGGGAACAGGGACTCGCTACACCTTC.

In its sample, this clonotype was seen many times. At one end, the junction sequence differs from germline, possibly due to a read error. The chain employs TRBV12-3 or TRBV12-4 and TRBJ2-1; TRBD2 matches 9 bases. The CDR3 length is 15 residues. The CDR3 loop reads CASSLAGLTYNEQFF. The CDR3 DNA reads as TGTGCCAGCAGTCTAGCGGGATTGACCTACAATGAGCAGTTCTTC.

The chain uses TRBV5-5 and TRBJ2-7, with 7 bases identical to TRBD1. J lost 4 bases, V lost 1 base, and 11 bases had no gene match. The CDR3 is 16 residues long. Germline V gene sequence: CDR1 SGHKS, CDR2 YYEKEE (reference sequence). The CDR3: CASSLTGAQSLYEQYF. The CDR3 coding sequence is TGTGCCAGCAGCTTGACAGGGGCCCAGAGTTTATACGAGCAGTACTTC. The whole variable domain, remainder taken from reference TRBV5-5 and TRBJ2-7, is DAGVTQSPTHLIKTRGQQVTLRCSPISGHKSVSWYQQVLGQGPQFIFQYYEKEERGRGNFPDRFSARQFPNYSSELNVNALLLGDSALYLCASSLTGAQSLYEQYFGPGTRLTVT.

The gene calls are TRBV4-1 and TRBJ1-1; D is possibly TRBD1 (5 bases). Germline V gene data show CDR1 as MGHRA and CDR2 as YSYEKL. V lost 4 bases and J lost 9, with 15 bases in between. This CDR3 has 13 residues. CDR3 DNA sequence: TGCGCCAGCAGCCCTGACAGCGTAGGTAAAGCTTTCTTT. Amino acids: CASSPDSVGKAFF.

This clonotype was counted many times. The CDR3 DNA sequence: TGTGCCAGCACGGGGGGCACTGAAGCTTTCTTT. As protein: CASTGGTEAFF. This chain connects TRBV6-5 to TRBJ1-1, with a tentative D call TRBD1 (5 bases). In germline, CDR1 is MNHEY, CDR2 SVGAGI. There are 11 residues in the CDR3. Trimming pared 7 bases from V and 4 bases from J, leaving 7 bases between.

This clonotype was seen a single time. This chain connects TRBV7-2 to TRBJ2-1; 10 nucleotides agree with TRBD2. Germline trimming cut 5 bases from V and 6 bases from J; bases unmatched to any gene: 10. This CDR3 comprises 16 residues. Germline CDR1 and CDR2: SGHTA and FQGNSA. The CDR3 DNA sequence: TGTGCCAGCAGCCACGGGCCTAGCGGGAGAACCAATGAGCAGTTCTTC. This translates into CASSHGPSGRTNEQFF.

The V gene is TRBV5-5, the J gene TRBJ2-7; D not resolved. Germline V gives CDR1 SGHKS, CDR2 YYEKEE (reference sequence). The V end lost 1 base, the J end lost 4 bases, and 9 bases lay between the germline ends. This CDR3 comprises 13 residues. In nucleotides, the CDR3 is TGTGCCAGCAGCTTGTATCAGGCATACGAGCAGTACTTC. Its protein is CASSLYQAYEQYF.

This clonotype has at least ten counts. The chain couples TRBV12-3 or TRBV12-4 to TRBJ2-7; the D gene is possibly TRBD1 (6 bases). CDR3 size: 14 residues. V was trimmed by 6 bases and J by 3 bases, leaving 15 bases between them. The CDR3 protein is CASRSTGIFYEQYF. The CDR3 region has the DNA TGTGCCAGCAGGAGTACAGGGATATTCTACGAGCAGTACTTC.